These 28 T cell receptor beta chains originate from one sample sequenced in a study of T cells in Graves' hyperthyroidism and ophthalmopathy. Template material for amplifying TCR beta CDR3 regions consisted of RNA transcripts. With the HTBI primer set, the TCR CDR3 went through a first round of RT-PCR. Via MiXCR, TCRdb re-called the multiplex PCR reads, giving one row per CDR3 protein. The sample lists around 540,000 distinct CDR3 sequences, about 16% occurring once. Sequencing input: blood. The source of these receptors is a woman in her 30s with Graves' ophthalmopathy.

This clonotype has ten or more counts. The CDR3 loop reads CASSPPGTAYNEQFF. The CDR3 region has the DNA TGTGCCAGCTCACCACCCGGGACAGCGTACAATGAGCAGTTCTTC. The gene calls are TRBV18 and TRBJ2-1, with 7 bases matching TRBD1. The CDR3 length is 15 residues. V lost 0 bases, J lost 4 bases, and 3 bases stayed unmatched. Germline V gene sequence: CDR1 KGHSH, CDR2 LQKENI.

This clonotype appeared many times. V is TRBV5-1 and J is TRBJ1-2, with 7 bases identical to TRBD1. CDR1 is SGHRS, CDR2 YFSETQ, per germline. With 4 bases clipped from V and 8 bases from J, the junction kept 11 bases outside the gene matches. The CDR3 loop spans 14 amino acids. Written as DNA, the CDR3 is TGCGCCAGCAGCGGGCAGACAGGGATAGAAGGCTACACCTTC. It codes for CASSGQTGIEGYTF.

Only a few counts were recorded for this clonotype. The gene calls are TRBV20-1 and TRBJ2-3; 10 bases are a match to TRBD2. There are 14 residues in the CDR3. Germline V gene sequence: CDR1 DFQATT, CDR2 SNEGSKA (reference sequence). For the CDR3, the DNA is TGCAGGGGGGGGGCTAGCGGGAGAGAAGATACGCAGTATTTT. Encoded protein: CRGGASGREDTQYF.

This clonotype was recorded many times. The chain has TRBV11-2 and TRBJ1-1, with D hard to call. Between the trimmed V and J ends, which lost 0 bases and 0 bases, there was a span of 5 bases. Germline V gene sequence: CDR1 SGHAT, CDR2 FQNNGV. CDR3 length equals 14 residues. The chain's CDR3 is CASSLEVVNTEAFF. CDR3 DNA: TGTGCCAGCAGCTTAGAAGTGGTGAACACTGAAGCTTTCTTT. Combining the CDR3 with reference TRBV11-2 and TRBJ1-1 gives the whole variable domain EAGVAQSPRYKIIEKRQSVAFWCNPISGHATLYWYQQILGQGPKLLIQFQNNGVVDDSQLPKDRFSAERLKGVDSTLKIQPAKLEDSAVYLCASSLEVVNTEAFFGQGTRLTVV.

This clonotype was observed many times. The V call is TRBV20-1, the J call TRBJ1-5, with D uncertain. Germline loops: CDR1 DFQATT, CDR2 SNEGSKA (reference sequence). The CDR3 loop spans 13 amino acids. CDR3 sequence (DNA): TGCAGCGCGGGTGTACGGGGCAATCAGCCCCAGCATTTT. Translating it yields CSAGVRGNQPQHF.

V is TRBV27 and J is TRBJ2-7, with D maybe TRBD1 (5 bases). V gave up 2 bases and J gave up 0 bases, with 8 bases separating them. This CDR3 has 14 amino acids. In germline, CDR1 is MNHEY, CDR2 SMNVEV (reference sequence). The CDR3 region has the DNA TGTGCCAGCAGTTTAGGACAAAACTCCTACGAGCAGTACTTC. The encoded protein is CASSLGQNSYEQYF.

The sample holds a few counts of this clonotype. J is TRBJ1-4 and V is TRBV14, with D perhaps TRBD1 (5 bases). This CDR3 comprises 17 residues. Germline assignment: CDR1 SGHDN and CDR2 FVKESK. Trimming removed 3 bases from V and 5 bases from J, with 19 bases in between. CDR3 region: CASSQYGPGRLNEKLFF. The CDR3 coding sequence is TGTGCCAGCAGCCAGTATGGACCGGGACGGCTGAATGAAAAACTGTTTTTT. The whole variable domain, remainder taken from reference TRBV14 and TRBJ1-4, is EAGVTQFPSHSVIEKGQTVTLRCDPISGHDNLYWYRRVMGKEIKFLLHFVKESKQDESGMPNNRFLAERTGGTYSTLKVQPAELEDSGVYFCASSQYGPGRLNEKLFFGSGTQLSVL.

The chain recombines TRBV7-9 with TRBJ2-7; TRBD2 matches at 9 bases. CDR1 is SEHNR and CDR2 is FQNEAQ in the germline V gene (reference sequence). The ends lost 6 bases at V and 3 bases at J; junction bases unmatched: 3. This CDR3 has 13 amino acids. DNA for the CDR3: TGTGCCAGCAGAATAGCGGGAGTCTACGAGCAGTACTTC. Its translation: CASRIAGVYEQYF.

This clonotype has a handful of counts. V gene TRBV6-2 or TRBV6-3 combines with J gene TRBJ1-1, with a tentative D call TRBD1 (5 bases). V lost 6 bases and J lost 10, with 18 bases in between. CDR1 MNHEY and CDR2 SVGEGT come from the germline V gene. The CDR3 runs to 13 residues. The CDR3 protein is CASSLLGGDRAFF. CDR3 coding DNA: TGTGCCAGCAGCCTCCTCGGGGGTGATCGAGCTTTCTTT.

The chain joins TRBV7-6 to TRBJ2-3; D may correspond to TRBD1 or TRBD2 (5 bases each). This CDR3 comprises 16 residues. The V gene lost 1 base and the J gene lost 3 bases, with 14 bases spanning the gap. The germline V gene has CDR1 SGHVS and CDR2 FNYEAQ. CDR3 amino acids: CASSLGLGEQTDTQYF. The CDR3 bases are TGTGCCAGCAGCTTAGGTTTGGGGGAGCAGACAGATACGCAGTATTTT. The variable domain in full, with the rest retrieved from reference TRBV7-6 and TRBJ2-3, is GAGVSQSPRYKVTKRGQDVALRCDPISGHVSLYWYRQALGQGPEFLTYFNYEAQQDKSGLPNDRFSAERPEGSISTLTIQRTEQRDSAMYRCASSLGLGEQTDTQYFGPGTRLTVL.

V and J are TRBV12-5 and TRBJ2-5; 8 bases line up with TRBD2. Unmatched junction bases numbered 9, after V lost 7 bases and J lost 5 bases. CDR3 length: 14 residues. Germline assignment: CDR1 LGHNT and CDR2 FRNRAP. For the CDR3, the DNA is TGTGCTAGTGCCGCGCGGGGGGTAGGGGAGACCCAGTACTTC. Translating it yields CASAARGVGETQYF.

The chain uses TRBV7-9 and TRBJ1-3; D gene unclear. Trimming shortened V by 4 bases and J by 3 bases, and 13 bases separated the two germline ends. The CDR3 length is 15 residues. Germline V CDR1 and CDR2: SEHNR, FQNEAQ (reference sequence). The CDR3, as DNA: TGTGCCAGCAGCTCAGGTCGGGGAAGTGGAAACACCATATATTTT. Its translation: CASSSGRGSGNTIYF.

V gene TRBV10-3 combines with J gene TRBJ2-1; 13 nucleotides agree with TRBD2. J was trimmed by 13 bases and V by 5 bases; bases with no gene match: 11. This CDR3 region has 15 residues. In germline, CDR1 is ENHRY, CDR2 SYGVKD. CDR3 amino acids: CAISPPGTSGATQFF. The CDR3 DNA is TGTGCCATCAGTCCCCCCGGGACTAGCGGGGCTACTCAGTTCTTC.

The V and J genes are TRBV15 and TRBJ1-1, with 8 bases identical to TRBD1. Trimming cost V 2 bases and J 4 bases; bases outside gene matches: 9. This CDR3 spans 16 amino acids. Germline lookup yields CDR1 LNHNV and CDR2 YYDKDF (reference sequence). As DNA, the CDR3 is TGTGCCACCAGCAGAAGGACAGGGACCGCTCTCACTGAAGCTTTCTTT. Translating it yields CATSRRTGTALTEAFF. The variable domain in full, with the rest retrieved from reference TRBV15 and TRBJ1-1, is DAMVIQNPRYQVTQFGKPVTLSCSQTLNHNVMYWYQQKSSQAPKLLFHYYDKDFNNEADTPDNFQSRRPNTSFCFLDIRSPGLGDTAMYLCATSRRTGTALTEAFFGQGTRLTVV.

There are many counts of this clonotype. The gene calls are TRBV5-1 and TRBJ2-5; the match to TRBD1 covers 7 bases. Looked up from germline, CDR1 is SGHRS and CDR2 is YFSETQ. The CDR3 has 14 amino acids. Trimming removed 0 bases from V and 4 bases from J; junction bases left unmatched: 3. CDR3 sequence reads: CASSLEGATETQYF. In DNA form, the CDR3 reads TGCGCCAGCAGCTTGGAGGGGGCTACAGAGACCCAGTACTTC. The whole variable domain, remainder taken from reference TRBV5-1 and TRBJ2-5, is KAGVTQTPRYLIKTRGQQVTLSCSPISGHRSVSWYQQTPGQGLQFLFEYFSETQRNKGNFPGRFSGRQFSNSRSEMNVSTLELGDSALYLCASSLEGATETQYFGPGTRLLVL.

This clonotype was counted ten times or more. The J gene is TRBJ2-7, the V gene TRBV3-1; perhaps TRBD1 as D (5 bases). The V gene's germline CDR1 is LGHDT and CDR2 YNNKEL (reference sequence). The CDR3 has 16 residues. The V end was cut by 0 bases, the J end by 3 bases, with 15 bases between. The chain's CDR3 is CASSQEVADQGYEQYF. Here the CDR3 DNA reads TGTGCCAGCAGCCAAGAAGTAGCCGATCAGGGCTACGAGCAGTACTTC.

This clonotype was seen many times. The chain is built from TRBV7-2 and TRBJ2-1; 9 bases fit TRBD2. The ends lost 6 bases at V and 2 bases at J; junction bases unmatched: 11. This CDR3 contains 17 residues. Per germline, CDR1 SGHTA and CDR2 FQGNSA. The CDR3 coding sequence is TGTGCCAGCAGTCAAATAGCGGGAGCTGGCCCCTACAATGAGCAGTTCTTC. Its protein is CASSQIAGAGPYNEQFF.

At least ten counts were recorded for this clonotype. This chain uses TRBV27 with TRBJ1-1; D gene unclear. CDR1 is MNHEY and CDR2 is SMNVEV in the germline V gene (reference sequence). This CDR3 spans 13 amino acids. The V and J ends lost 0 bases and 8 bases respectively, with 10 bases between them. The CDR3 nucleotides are TGTGCCAGCAGTTTATCCGGAAGGTCCGAAGCTTTCTTT. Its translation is CASSLSGRSEAFF.

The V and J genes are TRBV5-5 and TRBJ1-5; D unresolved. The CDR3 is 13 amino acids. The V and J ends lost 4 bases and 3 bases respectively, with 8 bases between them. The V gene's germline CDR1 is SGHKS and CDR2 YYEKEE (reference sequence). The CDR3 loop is CASSRLINQPQHF. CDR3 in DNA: TGTGCCAGCAGCCGACTGATCAATCAGCCCCAGCATTTT.

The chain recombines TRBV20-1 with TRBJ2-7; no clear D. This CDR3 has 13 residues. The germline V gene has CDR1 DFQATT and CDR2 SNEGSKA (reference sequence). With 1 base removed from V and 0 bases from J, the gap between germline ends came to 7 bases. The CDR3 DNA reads TGCAGTGCTAGAGGGGCTCTCTCCTACGAGCAGTACTTC. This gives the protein CSARGALSYEQYF.

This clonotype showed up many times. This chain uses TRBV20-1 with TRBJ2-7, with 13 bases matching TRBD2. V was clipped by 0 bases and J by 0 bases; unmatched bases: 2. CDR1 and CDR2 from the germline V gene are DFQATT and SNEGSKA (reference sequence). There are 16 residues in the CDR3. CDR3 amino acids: CSARDWTSGSSYEQYF. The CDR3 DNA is TGCAGTGCTAGAGATTGGACTAGCGGGAGCTCCTACGAGCAGTACTTC.

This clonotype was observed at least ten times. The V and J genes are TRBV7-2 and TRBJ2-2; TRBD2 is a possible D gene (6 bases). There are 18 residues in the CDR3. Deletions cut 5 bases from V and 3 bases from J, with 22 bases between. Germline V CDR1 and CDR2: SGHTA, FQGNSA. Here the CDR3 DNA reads TGTGCCAGCAGCCCAAACTTACGACTAGGGACGGACACCGGGGAGCTGTTTTTT. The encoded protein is CASSPNLRLGTDTGELFF.

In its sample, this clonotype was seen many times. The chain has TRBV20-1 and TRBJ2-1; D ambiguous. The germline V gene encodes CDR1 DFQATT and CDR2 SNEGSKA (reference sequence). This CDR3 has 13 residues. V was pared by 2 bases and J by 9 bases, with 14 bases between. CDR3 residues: CSARPDTITEQFF. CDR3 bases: TGCAGTGCTAGACCAGATACGATAACTGAGCAGTTCTTC.

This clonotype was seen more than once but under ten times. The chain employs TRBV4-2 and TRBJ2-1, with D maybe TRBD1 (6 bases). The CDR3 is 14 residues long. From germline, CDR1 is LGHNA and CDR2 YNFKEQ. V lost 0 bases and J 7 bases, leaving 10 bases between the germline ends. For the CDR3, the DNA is TGTGCCAGCAGCCAAGAACAGGGTGAGAATGAGCAGTTCTTC. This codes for CASSQEQGENEQFF.

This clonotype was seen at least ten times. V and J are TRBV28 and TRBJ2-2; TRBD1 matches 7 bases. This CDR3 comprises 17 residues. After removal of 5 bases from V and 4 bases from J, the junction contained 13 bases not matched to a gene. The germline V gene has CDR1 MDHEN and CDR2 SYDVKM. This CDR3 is CASSIIRTGHGTGELFF. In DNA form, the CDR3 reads TGTGCCAGCAGTATAATACGGACAGGACACGGCACCGGGGAGCTGTTTTTT.

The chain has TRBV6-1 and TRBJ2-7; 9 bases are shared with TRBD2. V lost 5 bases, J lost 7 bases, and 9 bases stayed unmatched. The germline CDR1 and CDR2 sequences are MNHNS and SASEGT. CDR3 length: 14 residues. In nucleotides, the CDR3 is TGTGCCAGCAGTCCAGGACTAGCGTCATGGGAGCAGTACTTC. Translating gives CASSPGLASWEQYF.

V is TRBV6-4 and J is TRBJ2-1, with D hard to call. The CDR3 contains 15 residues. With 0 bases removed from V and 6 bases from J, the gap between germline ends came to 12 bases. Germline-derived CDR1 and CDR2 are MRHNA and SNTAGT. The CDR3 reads CASSDSDKGSNEQFF. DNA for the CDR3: TGTGCCAGCAGTGACTCGGATAAGGGTAGCAATGAGCAGTTCTTC.

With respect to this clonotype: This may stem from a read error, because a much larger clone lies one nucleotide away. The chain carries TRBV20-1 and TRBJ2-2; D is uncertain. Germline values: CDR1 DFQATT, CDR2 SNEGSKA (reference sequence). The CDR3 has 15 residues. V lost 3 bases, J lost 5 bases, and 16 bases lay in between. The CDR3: CSARAVEDGTGELFF. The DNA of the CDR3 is TGCAGTGCTAGGGCTGTGGAAGACGGGACCGGGGAGCTGTTTTTT.